This T cell receptor (beta chain) appears in the sequencing data of a study of regulatory T cells in long-lasting Graves disease. As for the study in general: Positive TSH receptor antibodies alongside over 5 years of antithyroid drugs were what marked Graves' disease as persistent. Study outcomes and limitations: The study found lower TCR diversity in persistent Graves' patients than in newly diagnosed ones. Persistent disease was associated with favored TRBV28 usage and with favored use of TRBJ1-2 and TRBJ2-5.

The CDR3 runs 13 residues. Trimming stripped 1 base from V and 7 bases from J, with 10 bases between. Looked up from germline, CDR1 is MDHEN and CDR2 is SYDVKM. Through Arm-PCR of CDR3 regions and iRepertoire HTBI primers, TCR beta libraries were built. TCRdb reprocessed the multiplex PCR reads with MiXCR, giving one entry per CDR3 protein. The sample lists around 450,000 distinct CDR3 sequences, 20% to 25% occurring once. Noted time point: persistent/refractory GD, antithyroid drugs over 5 years with positive TRAb. TCR sequences were obtained from RNA taken from PBMCs. American Thyroid Association guidelines served as the basis for diagnosing Graves' disease. There are many counts of this clonotype. Its specificity is unknown.

The sequencing used peripheral blood mononuclear cells (PBMCs), collected when the disease was refractory, from a patient treated with antithyroid drugs. This sequence was found in a female donor with Graves disease. The gene calls are TRBV28 and TRBJ1-1; the D gene is possibly TRBD1 (6 bases). CDR3 DNA: TGTGCCAGCAGTTTATTCCAGGACAGTGAAGCTTTCTTT. This codes for CASSLFQDSEAFF. Full variable domain (remainder filled in from reference TRBV28 and TRBJ1-1): DVKVTQSSRYLVKRTGEKVFLECVQDMDHENMFWYRQDPGLGLRLIYFSYDVKMKEKGDIPEGYSVSREKKERFSLILESASTNQTSMYLCASSLFQDSEAFFGQGTRLTVV.